These T cell receptor beta chains were read from a single sample in a study of blood T cell repertoires in COVID-19. Clones were sequenced by immunoSEQ multiplex PCR, and TCRdb holds only the in-frame ones, with some missing. This table has about 160,000 clones, around 90% appearing once. The sequenced sample was peripheral blood. These receptors all come from a man aged 60 to 75 with acute or convalescent COVID-19. CDR3s include the opening cysteine and the closing phenylalanine or tryptophan. The order of the fields is V gene, J gene, D gene, clone size, CDR3 protein, CDR3 DNA. A D gene is named only where the DNA matches it firmly. Expanded clones are given a class, and other clones once, few, many or no size at all.

V: TRBV3-1/TRBV3-2; J: TRBJ1-2; D: .; size: .; CDR3: CASSQVLSRGYTF; DNA: TGTGCCAGCAGCCAAGTCTTGAGCAGGGGCTACACCTTC
V: TRBV14; J: TRBJ1-2; D: .; size: .; CDR3: CASSLSGHTEGYTF; DNA: TGTGCCAGCAGCCTTTCGGGACATACGGAGGGCTACACCTTC
V: TRBV7-6; J: TRBJ2-1; D: .; size: .; CDR3: CASSLRGNEQFF; DNA: TGTGCCAGCAGCTTAAGGGGTAATGAGCAGTTCTTC
V: TRBV7-9; J: TRBJ1-2; D: .; size: .; CDR3: CASSRDRSDYGYTF; DNA: TGTGCCAGCAGCAGAGACAGGTCTGACTATGGCTACACCTTC
V: TRBV6-5; J: TRBJ1-6; D: TRBD1; size: .; CDR3: CASRTGEYSPLHF; DNA: TGTGCCAGCAGGACAGGGGAATATTCACCCCTCCACTTT
V: TRBV13; J: TRBJ2-7; D: TRBD1; size: .; CDR3: CASSSRQGDTYEQYF; DNA: TGTGCCAGCAGCTCCCGACAGGGCGACACCTACGAGCAGTACTTC
V: TRBV7-6; J: TRBJ1-6; D: .; size: once; CDR3: CASSEAGNSPLHF; DNA: TGTGCCAGCAGCGAAGCGGGCAATTCACCCCTCCACTTT
V: TRBV2; J: TRBJ1-5; D: .; size: few; CDR3: CASVYEDFQPQHF; DNA: TGTGCCAGCGTCTATGAGGATTTTCAGCCCCAGCATTTT
V: TRBV29-1; J: TRBJ1-2; D: TRBD1; size: .; CDR3: CSVVGQGMTYGYTF; DNA: TGCAGCGTTGTTGGACAGGGTATGACCTATGGCTACACCTTC
V: TRBV6-5; J: TRBJ1-6; D: .; size: few; CDR3: CASSYSSGFRRSPLHF; DNA: TGTGCCAGCAGTTACTCATCAGGGTTCAGACGGTCACCCCTCCACTTT